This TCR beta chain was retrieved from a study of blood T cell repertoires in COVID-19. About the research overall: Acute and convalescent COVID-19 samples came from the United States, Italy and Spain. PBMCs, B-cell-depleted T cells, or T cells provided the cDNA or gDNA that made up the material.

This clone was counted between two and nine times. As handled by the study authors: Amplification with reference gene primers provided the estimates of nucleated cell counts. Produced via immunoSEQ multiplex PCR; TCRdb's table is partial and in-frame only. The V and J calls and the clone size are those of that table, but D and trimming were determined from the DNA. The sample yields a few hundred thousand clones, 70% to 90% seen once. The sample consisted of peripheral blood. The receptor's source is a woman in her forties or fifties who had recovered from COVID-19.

CDR3 in DNA: TGTGCCAGCAGCCAGCGGGGATCAAATGAGCAGTTCTTC. Protein product: CASSQRGSNEQFF. The genes are TRBV5-6 and TRBJ2-1; 7 bases are shared with TRBD2. Germline lookup yields CDR1 SGHDT and CDR2 YYEEEE. This CDR3 is 13 amino acids long. Trimming at V came to 4 bases and at J to 7 bases, leaving 5 bases not matched to a gene.